This T cell receptor (beta chain) is drawn from a study of shared clonotypes between healthy human individuals. Profiling relied on immunoSEQ multiplex PCR, and the TCRdb table lists in-frame clones only, not all of them. The sample includes about 1.5 million clones, roughly 96% of them seen just once. A CD45RA+ naive subset and a CD45RA-negative memory subset were split from CD4+ cells. This CDR3 region has 16 residues. V lost 3 bases, J lost 7 bases, and 11 bases stayed unmatched. In germline, CDR1 is LGHNA, CDR2 YSLEER. The sample taken for sequencing was naive CD4+ T cells sorted from blood. Subset noted: CD45RA+ positively selected. The chain has TRBV4-3 and TRBJ2-1; the match to TRBD2 covers 8 bases. The receptor was isolated from a man younger than 45 in good health. The CDR3 coding sequence is TGCGCCAGCAGCCACGAACCGGGACTAGAATTTAATGAGCAGTTCTTC. It yields the protein CASSHEPGLEFNEQFF.